This T cell receptor (beta chain) was observed in a study of cytomegalovirus exposure and HLA in healthy donors. Findings and limits, study-wide: Later on, analysis showed that most CMV-associated TCR beta chains appeared to be HLA-restricted. A later examination showed that TCR association rates differed by HLA locus, with DRB1 most and HLA-C fewest. The study labeled about 160 TCR beta chains cytomegalovirus-associated.

A multiplex PCR was run with 60 Vbeta primers and 13 Jbeta primers. The repertoire was sequenced with immunoSEQ multiplex PCR; TCRdb's copy has only in-frame clones and lacks some. The sample holds some 150,000 clones, around 74% seen once. This CDR3 has 15 amino acids. CDR1 and CDR2 (germline): MDHEN, SYDVKM. Trimming left V 6 bases short and J 3 bases short, with 18 bases between. Of note for this clone: Its antigen remains unknown.

This receptor was identified in a man aged 50-60 years in good health and CMV-seropositive. The chain links TRBV28 to TRBJ2-7; a possible D gene is TRBD2 (6 bases). Sequencing input: PBMCs. CDR3: CASSGDREWGYEQYF. The CDR3 bases are TGTGCCAGCAGCGGGGATCGGGAGTGGGGCTACGAGCAGTACTTC.